This TCR beta chain came from a study of cytomegalovirus exposure and HLA in healthy donors. Overall study: A subsequent analysis stated that the 95 to 150 validation repertoires were run on the same platform as the roughly 710 first-cohort repertoires. Points from the study as a whole: The investigators catalogued 150 to 200 TCR beta chains as cytomegalovirus-associated. Later, an analysis found that TCR clusters from the first cohort tended to co-occur in the 120 or so validation repertoires.

V lost 10 bases, J lost 4 bases, and 17 bases lay in between. Per the germline V gene, CDR1 is SGHVS and CDR2 is FQNEAQ. The CDR3 consists of 14 residues. Comments on this clone: Its matching antigen is unknown.

The donors were in the 120-subject validation cohort; that cohort was separate from the roughly 660-subject first cohort. TCRdb's copy holds only in-frame clones and misses some; the assay was immunoSEQ multiplex PCR. The table lists around 60,000 clones, 92% of them singletons. V gene TRBV7-8 combines with J gene TRBJ1-3; tentatively, D is TRBD1 (5 bases). The sequenced material came from PBMCs. The origin of this receptor is a woman younger than 30 in good health and CMV-seronegative. CDR3 nucleotides: TGTGCCACTCGGGTAGGGGTACCCGGAAACACCATATATTTT. Amino acid sequence: CATRVGVPGNTIYF. Full variable domain (missing parts from reference TRBV7-8 and TRBJ1-3): GAGVSQSPRYKVAKRGQDVALRCDPISGHVSLFWYQQALGQGPEFLTYFQNEAQLDKSGLPSDRFFAERPEGSVSTLKIQRTQQEDSAVYLCATRVGVPGNTIYFGEGSWLTVV.